The 26 T cell receptor beta chains listed next were all sequenced from one sample in a study of cytotoxic CD8 clonotypes in ibrutinib-treated CLL listed by TCRdb under 2021. Libraries were made using the immunoSEQ multiplex PCR assay. Held by TCRdb, this immuneACCESS table contains in-frame sequences only and omits some clones. Under half of the omission traces to an unresolved V gene where checked; the cause of the rest is unknown. The sample data list roughly 51,000 clones, and approximately 51% of these were observed just once. The ten largest clones add up to less than 35% of the sample. Sample time point, as interpreted from the label and publication: roughly 12 months on ibrutinib. The sequences come from PBMCs, collected after 12 months of ibrutinib treatment. All receptors derive from a human donor with chronic lymphocytic leukemia.

The genes are TRBV9 and TRBJ2-3; no clear D. CDR1 is SGDLS and CDR2 is YYNGEE in the germline V gene. Trimming removed 4 bases from V and 4 bases from J, with 7 bases in between. The CDR3 runs to 12 residues. The CDR3 bases are TGTGCCAGCAGCTTCACGTCAGATACGCAGTATTTT. Translated: CASSFTSDTQYF. The complete variable domain, with remaining parts taken from reference TRBV9 and TRBJ2-3, reads DSGVTQTPKHLITATGQRVTLRCSPRSGDLSVYWYQQSLDQGLQFLIQYYNGEERAKGNILERFSAQQFPDLHSELNLSSLELGDSALYFCASSFTSDTQYFGPGTRLTVL.

In its sample, this clone was seen once. The chain employs TRBV7-9 and TRBJ1-1; D is undetermined. The CDR3 spans 13 residues. V was pared by 5 bases and J by 4 bases, with 11 bases between. Germline V gene sequence: CDR1 SEHNR, CDR2 FQNEAQ (reference sequence). DNA of the CDR3: TGTGCCAGCAGCCCGCAGGTGGGCACTGAAGCTTTCTTT. Translation: CASSPQVGTEAFF.

In this sample, this clone turned up once. The rearrangement joins TRBV2 to TRBJ2-7; D gene unclear. Germline values: CDR1 SNHLY, CDR2 FYNNEI. V lost 7 bases and J 1 base, leaving 14 bases between the germline ends. The CDR3 is 14 amino acids. The CDR3 loop is CASNPFKGSYEQYF. The CDR3 bases are TGTGCCAGCAACCCGTTTAAGGGATCCTACGAGCAGTACTTC.

In this sample, this clone turned up many times. This rearrangement joins TRBV27 to TRBJ1-6; TRBD1 might be the D (6 bases). Germline CDR1 reads MNHEY; CDR2 reads SMNVEV (reference sequence). The CDR3 sequence is 15 residues long. V was cut by 6 bases and J by 2 bases, with 11 bases left in between. CDR3 nucleotide sequence: TGTGCCAGCAGGGAAGGGGGGGCCTATAATTCACCCCTCCACTTT. Its translation: CASREGGAYNSPLHF.

The V and J genes are TRBV6-4 and TRBJ2-6, with D unresolved. Per the germline V gene, CDR1 is MRHNA and CDR2 is SNTAGT. Trimming shortened V by 0 bases and J by 2 bases, and 5 bases separated the two germline ends. This CDR3 spans 15 amino acids. CDR3 protein: CASSDSVPGANVLTF. CDR3 bases: TGTGCCAGCAGTGACTCGGTCCCTGGGGCCAACGTCCTGACTTTC.

V usage is TRBV27 and J usage is TRBJ2-3, with 9 bases that match TRBD1. CDR3 size: 14 residues. Trimming removed 8 bases from V and 3 bases from J; junction bases left unmatched: 6. Germline loops: CDR1 MNHEY, CDR2 SMNVEV (reference sequence). CDR3 region: CASGHRGQTDTQYF. The DNA of the CDR3 is TGTGCCAGCGGACACAGGGGGCAGACAGATACGCAGTATTTT.

The chain employs TRBV4-2 and TRBJ1-1; 7 bases are shared with TRBD1. V lost 0 bases to trimming and J lost 12 bases; unmatched junction nucleotides: 13. CDR1 LGHNA and CDR2 YNFKEQ come from the germline V gene. CDR3 length equals 15 residues. The CDR3 nucleotides read TGTGCCAGCAGCCAAGATGAGGGGGCCCTACATTTGCCTTTCTTT. Its protein is CASSQDEGALHLPFF.

This clone showed up many times. The chain combines TRBV19 with TRBJ1-2; D not certain. Per germline, CDR1 LNHDA and CDR2 SQIVND (reference sequence). The CDR3 has 14 amino acids. V lost 5 bases, J lost 2 bases, and 12 bases lay in between. DNA of the CDR3: TGTGCCAGTAGTCTCGGTAGGCAGAACTATGGCTACACCTTC. Translating it yields CASSLGRQNYGYTF.

This clone appeared many times. The chain is built from TRBV27 and TRBJ2-7; D is undetermined. V was trimmed by 5 bases and J by 2 bases, leaving 7 bases between them. Looked up from germline, CDR1 is MNHEY and CDR2 is SMNVEV (reference sequence). The length of the CDR3 is 12 residues. The CDR3 loop is CASSPDPYEQYF. In DNA, the CDR3 is TGTGCCAGCAGTCCGGATCCCTACGAGCAGTACTTC.

This chain joins TRBV27 and TRBJ2-7, with 7 bases matching TRBD1. The CDR3 totals 15 residues. Germline V gives CDR1 MNHEY, CDR2 SMNVEV (reference sequence). V lost 4 bases, J lost 5 bases, and 11 bases stayed unmatched. This CDR3 is CASSSSGGPRNEQYF. For the CDR3, the DNA is TGTGCCAGCAGTTCTTCAGGGGGACCACGGAACGAGCAGTACTTC.

There are a few counts of this clone. The J gene is TRBJ2-3, the V gene TRBV19; 7 positions agree with TRBD2. The CDR3 contains 14 residues. Germline lookup yields CDR1 LNHDA and CDR2 SQIVND (reference sequence). V shed 4 bases and J 4 bases; nucleotides not matched to a gene: 5. CDR3 amino acids: CASSTRLAPDTQYF. In DNA, the CDR3 is TGTGCCAGTAGTACCCGACTAGCTCCAGATACGCAGTATTTT. The full variable domain, its missing parts supplied by reference TRBV19 and TRBJ2-3, is DGGITQSPKYLFRKEGQNVTLSCEQNLNHDAMYWYRQDPGQGLRLIYYSQIVNDFQKGDIAEGYSVSREKKESFPLTVTSAQKNPTAFYLCASSTRLAPDTQYFGPGTRLTVL.

The rearrangement links TRBV11-1 to TRBJ2-7, with 7 nucleotides matching TRBD1. The CDR3 totals 12 residues. Germline V gene lookup returns CDR1 SGHAT and CDR2 FQDESV (reference sequence). J lost 6 bases, V lost 5 bases, and 4 bases had no gene match. CDR3 loop: CASSGTVREQYF. CDR3 bases: TGTGCCAGCAGCGGGACAGTCCGCGAGCAGTACTTC.

This clone was seen a handful of times. V usage is TRBV5-8 and J usage is TRBJ2-3; 7 nucleotides line up with TRBD1. The CDR3 runs to 12 residues. The V gene end was trimmed by 5 bases and the J gene end by 9 bases; junction bases not matched to a gene: 6. In germline, CDR1 is SGHTS, CDR2 YDEGEE. The CDR3 spells CASRYRGTTQYF. The CDR3, as DNA: TGTGCCAGCAGGTACAGGGGAACCACGCAGTATTTT. Combining the CDR3 with reference TRBV5-8 and TRBJ2-3 gives the whole variable domain EAGVTQSPTHLIKTRGQQATLRCSPISGHTSVYWYQQALGLGLQFLLWYDEGEERNRGNFPPRFSGRQFPNYSSELNVNALELEDSALYLCASRYRGTTQYFGPGTRLTVL.

This clone was seen just once. The chain is built from TRBV5-1 and TRBJ2-5; possibly TRBD1 for D (6 bases). The V end was cut by 0 bases, the J end by 2 bases, with 14 bases between. This CDR3 is built from 16 residues. Germline lookup yields CDR1 SGHRS and CDR2 YFSETQ. Here the CDR3 DNA reads TGCGCCAGCAGCTTGGCCAAATCAACAGGGCAAGAGACCCAGTACTTC. Translation: CASSLAKSTGQETQYF.

This clone has a count of ten or more. The rearrangement joins TRBV2 to TRBJ1-5, with D unclear. Between the trimmed V and J ends, which lost 4 bases and 5 bases, there was a span of 9 bases. CDR3 size: 13 residues. CDR1 SNHLY and CDR2 FYNNEI come from the germline V gene. The chain's CDR3 is CASSGGRDQPQHF. As DNA, the CDR3 is TGTGCCAGCAGTGGAGGGAGGGATCAGCCCCAGCATTTT.

The chain has TRBV18 and TRBJ2-5; D is ambiguous. Germline lookup yields CDR1 KGHSH and CDR2 LQKENI. This CDR3 comprises 12 residues. Trimming cost V 3 bases and J 1 base, with 3 bases left between them. CDR3 amino acids: CASSPSQETQYF. As DNA, the CDR3 is TGTGCCAGCTCACCCAGCCAAGAGACCCAGTACTTC.

This clone was observed a few times. This chain links TRBV27 with TRBJ2-7; D might be TRBD1 (6 bases). The germline gives CDR1 MNHEY, CDR2 SMNVEV (reference sequence). Trimming removed 6 bases at V and 4 bases at J, with 19 bases between. The CDR3 length is 15 residues. CDR3 nucleotides: TGTGCCAGCAGGGGCAGTGGAGCAGGGGAATACGAGCAGTACTTC. Translation: CASRGSGAGEYEQYF.

This clone was picked up a small number of times. The chain has TRBV5-1 and TRBJ2-7, with D possibly called TRBD1 or TRBD2 (5 bases each). Germline CDR1 reads SGHRS; CDR2 reads YFSETQ. Trimming cost V 4 bases and J 2 bases, with 13 bases left between them. The CDR3 extends over 14 amino acids. The CDR3 bases are TGCGCCAGCAGCCCCCGGGACGGAACCTACGAGCAGTACTTC. Translated: CASSPRDGTYEQYF.

The chain combines TRBV29-1 with TRBJ2-2; D may be TRBD2 (6 bases). Per the germline V gene, CDR1 is SQVTM and CDR2 is ANQGSEA. Trimming pared 4 bases from V and 1 base from J, leaving 10 bases between. This CDR3 has 14 residues. The CDR3 reads CSVAARGNTGELFF. Here the CDR3 DNA reads TGCAGCGTTGCTGCGCGGGGGAACACCGGGGAGCTGTTTTTT.

The V gene is TRBV5-1, the J gene TRBJ2-5, with D perhaps matching TRBD1 (6 bases). Per germline, CDR1 SGHRS and CDR2 YFSETQ. V was clipped by 0 bases and J by 1 base, with 16 bases between them. The CDR3 is 17 amino acids. CDR3 in amino acids: CASSLGPSTGSQETQYF. The CDR3 nucleotides read TGCGCCAGCAGCTTGGGCCCGTCGACAGGCTCCCAAGAGACCCAGTACTTC.

Here the CDR3 reads CASSVAYGSSTDTQYF. The CDR3 DNA follows: TGTGCCAGCAGCGTAGCTTATGGGTCCAGCACAGATACGCAGTATTTT. The chain has TRBV9 and TRBJ2-3; D unresolved. Trimming cost V 0 bases and J 0 bases, with 11 bases left between them. In germline, CDR1 is SGDLS, CDR2 YYNGEE. The CDR3 is 16 residues long. The whole variable domain, filled in from reference TRBV9 and TRBJ2-3, reads DSGVTQTPKHLITATGQRVTLRCSPRSGDLSVYWYQQSLDQGLQFLIQYYNGEERAKGNILERFSAQQFPDLHSELNLSSLELGDSALYFCASSVAYGSSTDTQYFGPGTRLTVL.

This clone has just a few counts. The gene calls are TRBV6-6 and TRBJ1-4, with 7 bases fitting TRBD1. CDR1 and CDR2 (germline): MNHNY, SVGAGI (reference sequence). There are 15 residues in the CDR3. The ends lost 5 bases at V and 7 bases at J; junction bases unmatched: 10. This CDR3 reads CASSTPGGEGEKLFF. The CDR3 DNA reads TGTGCCAGCAGTACCCCAGGGGGGGAAGGTGAAAAACTGTTTTTT.

The V and J genes are TRBV25-1 and TRBJ1-2; a weak D match, TRBD1 (5 bases). V lost 2 bases and J 4 bases, leaving 14 bases between the germline ends. This CDR3 is 15 amino acids long. Germline V CDR1 and CDR2: MGHDK, SYGVNS. The CDR3 loop is CASSEHSGTGYGYTF. CDR3 nucleotide sequence: TGTGCCAGCAGTGAACACTCCGGGACGGGCTATGGCTACACCTTC.

Here the CDR3 DNA reads TGTGCCAGCAGTTTATACCCAGGGGGGGACTATGGCTACACCTTC. This encodes CASSLYPGGDYGYTF. V gene TRBV28 combines with J gene TRBJ1-2; TRBD1 agrees at 7 bases. CDR3 size: 15 residues. Germline trimming cut 1 base from V and 3 bases from J; bases unmatched to any gene: 5. CDR1 and CDR2 from the germline V gene are MDHEN and SYDVKM.

The J gene is TRBJ1-2, the V gene TRBV28; no firm D call. Germline CDR1 MDHEN, CDR2 SYDVKM. This CDR3 region has 14 residues. Trimming left V 5 bases short and J 6 bases short, with 16 bases between. CDR3 loop: CASSPPETLNGYTF. As DNA, the CDR3 is TGTGCCAGCAGTCCCCCCGAGACGTTGAATGGCTACACCTTC.

The J gene is TRBJ1-2, the V gene TRBV28; the D is unclear. V dropped 6 bases and J dropped 4 bases, with 15 bases sitting between them. Per germline, CDR1 MDHEN and CDR2 SYDVKM. The CDR3 spans 14 residues. The CDR3 sequence: CASSVPWPRYGYTF. The CDR3 DNA reads as TGTGCCAGCAGCGTCCCCTGGCCGCGCTATGGCTACACCTTC.